These 6 T cell receptor beta chains were all obtained from the same sample, sequenced in a study of blood T cell repertoires in COVID-19. Profiled with immunoSEQ multiplex PCR; TCRdb holds only in-frame clones, not every one. The sample yields some 250,000 clones, approximately 80% seen once. Sequences were obtained from peripheral blood. The receptors stem from a woman aged 18 to 35 with acute or convalescent COVID-19.

The V gene is TRBV30, the J gene TRBJ1-2; the D is unclear. V lost 0 bases and J 0 bases, leaving 8 bases between the germline ends. Germline V CDR1 and CDR2: GTSNPN, SVGIG (reference sequence). The CDR3 length is 14 residues. CDR3 residues: CAWSVGGSNYGYTF. The CDR3 DNA is TGTGCCTGGAGTGTGGGAGGGTCTAACTATGGCTACACCTTC.

The genes are TRBV7-2 and TRBJ1-1, with a tentative D call TRBD1 (6 bases). Trimming shortened V by 4 bases and J by 6 bases, and 12 bases separated the two germline ends. Germline CDR1 SGHTA, CDR2 FQGNSA. The CDR3 consists of 13 residues. CDR3 in amino acids: CASSYRESSEAFF. CDR3 DNA sequence: TGTGCCAGCAGCTACAGGGAGTCCTCTGAAGCTTTCTTT.

The CDR3 protein is CAWSPAGSVATNEKLFF. The CDR3 DNA follows: TGTGCCTGGAGTCCCGCCGGTTCCGTTGCAACTAATGAAAAACTGTTTTTT. This chain joins TRBV30 and TRBJ1-4; no clear D. This CDR3 has 17 amino acids. Germline values: CDR1 GTSNPN, CDR2 SVGIG (reference sequence). Trimming took off 2 bases at V and 0 bases at J, with 16 bases between the two ends. Using reference TRBV30 and TRBJ1-4 for the parts outside the CDR3, the full variable domain is SQTIHQWPATLVQPVGSPLSLECTVEGTSNPNLYWYRQAAGRGLQLLFYSVGIGQISSEVPQNLSASRPQDRQFILSSKKLLLSDSGFYLCAWSPAGSVATNEKLFFGSGTQLSVL.

The V call is TRBV5-6, the J call TRBJ2-5; D gene unclear. Per germline, CDR1 SGHDT and CDR2 YYEEEE. Trimming left V 5 bases short and J 4 bases short, with 12 bases between. This CDR3 comprises 13 residues. The CDR3 DNA follows: TGTGCCAGCAGTTTAGGAGTTATAGAGACCCAGTACTTC. It codes for CASSLGVIETQYF.

The CDR3 DNA follows: TGCGCCAGCAGCTTGCCGGGGTTTCAGTCCGAAGCTTTCTTT. It is translated as CASSLPGFQSEAFF. The rearrangement uses TRBV5-1 and TRBJ1-1; D is uncertain. Trimming stripped 1 base from V and 8 bases from J, with 15 bases between. The CDR3 consists of 14 residues. Germline CDR1 and CDR2: SGHRS and YFSETQ.

The gene calls are TRBV6-2 or TRBV6-3 and TRBJ2-1, with 7 bases lining up with TRBD2. The CDR3 is 15 residues long. Germline loops: CDR1 MNHEY, CDR2 SVGEGT. Germline trimming cut 5 bases from V and 4 bases from J; bases unmatched to any gene: 8. The CDR3 bases are TGTGCCAGCAGTGGAGTGGCGGGGGTTTACAATGAGCAGTTCTTC. This sequence encodes CASSGVAGVYNEQFF.